The 15 T cell receptor beta chains listed next were all sequenced from one sample in a study of vaccination and CD4 T cells after COVID-19. Oncomine TCR Beta short-read sequencing was applied to DNA from cultured CD4+ T cells. TCRdb re-called the PCR reads through MiXCR, storing one row per CDR3 protein. The sample records some 18,000 distinct CDR3 sequences, around 50% being singletons. Their cognate antigens are unknown. Treatment indicated: roughly 11-day PBMC culture with coronavirus spike peptide pools or control peptides (ViraFEST assay). Sample: CD4+ T cells from blood, cultured in vitro. The receptors were sampled from a human donor who had recovered from COVID-19.

J is TRBJ2-7 and V is TRBV11-3; D is uncertain. CDR1 and CDR2 from the germline V gene are SGHNT and YENEEA. V was shortened by 0 bases and J by 0 bases, with 6 bases between the two germline ends. This CDR3 has 14 residues. The CDR3 region is CASSLEFHSYEQYF. As DNA, the CDR3 is TGTGCCAGCAGCTTAGAATTCCACTCCTACGAGCAGTACTTC.

The chain carries TRBV28 and TRBJ2-7; TRBD1 matches at 10 bases. CDR1 and CDR2 (germline): MDHEN, SYDVKM. The CDR3 has 16 amino acids. The V segment lost 6 bases and the J segment 6 bases; nucleotides outside the gene matches: 14. The CDR3 nucleotides are TGTGCCAGCAGCCTATCCGGGACAGGGGCCTTTCCCGAGCAGTACTTC. Its translation: CASSLSGTGAFPEQYF.

The rearrangement uses TRBV7-2 and TRBJ1-2; D uncertain. V dropped 5 bases and J dropped 0 bases, with 13 bases sitting between them. Per germline, CDR1 SGHTA and CDR2 FQGNSA. The CDR3 runs to 15 residues. The CDR3 nucleotides are TGTGCCAGCAGCCCCCCGGCCGGAACTAACTATGGCTACACCTTC. It codes for CASSPPAGTNYGYTF.

V is TRBV6-5 and J is TRBJ1-1; unclear D gene. With 0 bases removed from V and 0 bases from J, the gap between germline ends came to 5 bases. This CDR3 comprises 14 residues. Per germline, CDR1 MNHEY and CDR2 SVGAGI. The CDR3 protein is CASSYSQMNTEAFF. The DNA of the CDR3 is TGTGCCAGCAGTTACTCCCAGATGAACACTGAAGCTTTCTTT.

The chain joins TRBV5-8 to TRBJ2-3; maybe TRBD2 (6 bases). The length of the CDR3 is 16 residues. The ends were cut back, 3 bases at V and 1 base at J, with 15 bases in the middle. Germline CDR1 reads SGHTS; CDR2 reads YDEGEE. The CDR3 region has the DNA TGTGCCAGCAGCTCCTACTCGGGGGAAGGCACAGATACGCAGTATTTT. Translating gives CASSSYSGEGTDTQYF.

This sequence joins TRBV6-1 and TRBJ2-1; D tentatively fits TRBD1 or TRBD2 (5 bases each). Germline V gene data show CDR1 as MNHNS and CDR2 as SASEGT. V was cut by 6 bases and J by 6 bases, with 21 bases left in between. The CDR3 has 16 residues. The CDR3 bases are TGTGCCAGCAGCACCCCTAGGGGAGTGCGATCCAATGAGCAGTTCTTC. It yields the protein CASSTPRGVRSNEQFF.

This clonotype turned up a few times. The chain uses TRBV6-1 and TRBJ1-1; D remains ambiguous. The germline gives CDR1 MNHNS, CDR2 SASEGT. The CDR3 is made up of 16 amino acids. With 5 bases removed from V and 4 bases from J, the gap between germline ends came to 20 bases. CDR3 residues: CASSRQGRWVLTEAFF. The CDR3 nucleotides read TGTGCCAGCAGTCGTCAAGGCAGGTGGGTTCTCACTGAAGCTTTCTTT.

In its sample, this clonotype was seen a few times. The V gene is TRBV6-5, the J gene TRBJ1-1; 9 bases agree with TRBD1. The CDR3 is made up of 16 amino acids. CDR1 and CDR2 (germline): MNHEY, SVGAGI. V shed 0 bases, J shed 1 base, and the junction held 3 bases outside the gene matches. The CDR3 loop reads CASSYSIQGANTEAFF. DNA of the CDR3: TGTGCCAGCAGTTACTCGATACAGGGGGCGAACACTGAAGCTTTCTTT.

The chain carries TRBV5-6 and TRBJ2-7; D is possibly TRBD1 (5 bases). V lost 2 bases and J lost 2, with 8 bases in between. CDR1 and CDR2 from the germline V gene are SGHDT and YYEEEE. This CDR3 contains 13 residues. As DNA, the CDR3 is TGTGCCAGCAGCTTCCCAGGGACCTACGAGCAGTACTTC. It is translated as CASSFPGTYEQYF.

The chain combines TRBV20-1 with TRBJ1-4; D unresolved. This CDR3 has 13 amino acids. Germline CDR1 reads DFQATT; CDR2 reads SNEGSKA (reference sequence). The V and J ends lost 3 bases and 3 bases respectively, with 8 bases between them. CDR3 sequence: CSARTRSNEKLFF. The DNA for the CDR3 is TGCAGTGCTAGGACCAGGTCTAATGAAAAACTGTTTTTT.

The V and J genes are TRBV6-1 and TRBJ1-5, with a weak D call TRBD1 (5 bases). CDR1 and CDR2 (germline): MNHNS, SASEGT. The CDR3 is 13 amino acids. V was clipped by 4 bases and J by 9 bases, with 13 bases between them. The CDR3 region has the DNA TGTGCCAGCAGTGCCGGGGGGGTGTGGCCCCAGCATTTT. Its translation: CASSAGGVWPQHF.

This rearrangement joins TRBV20-1 to TRBJ1-2; 9 nucleotides match TRBD1. The CDR3 runs to 16 residues. V shed 3 bases and J 2 bases; nucleotides not matched to a gene: 10. Germline V CDR1 and CDR2: DFQATT, SNEGSKA (reference sequence). The DNA of the CDR3 is TGCAGTGCTAGCACACAGGGGGCCTCTATCAACTATGGCTACACCTTC. Translated, it gives CSASTQGASINYGYTF.

The chain combines TRBV6-2 or TRBV6-3 with TRBJ2-7, with a weak D call TRBD2 (6 bases). Germline CDR1 and CDR2: MNHEY and SVGEGT. This CDR3 contains 17 residues. Between the trimmed V and J ends, which lost 6 bases and 0 bases, there was a span of 21 bases. The CDR3 DNA is TGTGCCAGCAGCCGCGCGCCTTGGGACTTTAGCTCCTACGAGCAGTACTTC. Encoded protein: CASSRAPWDFSSYEQYF.

V is TRBV7-6 and J is TRBJ1-1, with 8 nucleotides matching TRBD1. V lost 1 base, J lost 9 bases, and 7 bases stayed unmatched. Germline V gene sequence: CDR1 SGHVS, CDR2 FNYEAQ. The CDR3 is 14 residues long. CDR3 region: CASSLDAGGWKAFF. CDR3 coding DNA: TGTGCCAGCAGCTTAGACGCAGGGGGCTGGAAAGCTTTCTTT.

This clonotype occurred a few times. Written as DNA, the CDR3 is TGTGCCACCAGCATAGATAAGGTTAATACGCAGTATTTT. Translation gives CATSIDKVNTQYF. This chain connects TRBV15 to TRBJ2-3; the D is unclear. Between the trimmed V and J ends, which lost 4 bases and 7 bases, there was a span of 12 bases. Germline CDR1 is LNHNV and CDR2 is YYDKDF (reference sequence). The CDR3 has 13 residues.